The clone carrying this T cell receptor (beta chain) turned up a few times. Its antigen remains unidentified. TCRdb processed the 5' RACE reads anew with MiXCR; each CDR3 protein has one entry. Of 450,000 to 650,000 distinct CDR3 sequences in the sample, roughly 22% are singletons; the top ten hold around 13%. The data belong to a study of T-cell memory formation after mild COVID-19. Findings of the study overall: Researchers report contracting CD4+ clones mostly in CM and EM, with CD8+ clones in EMRA. Still unconfirmed is whether the second-wave clones peaking on day 37 recognized SARS-CoV-2.

J lost 6 bases, V lost 2 bases, and 7 bases had no gene match. From germline, CDR1 is MNHNY and CDR2 SVGAGI (reference sequence). This CDR3 is 15 amino acids long. The sequenced material came from PBMCs or a T cell subset sorted from them (not recorded which). The source of this sequence is an adult woman who had mild COVID-19 (a few samples of this study predate the infection). Cell type and time point are not known. This chain links TRBV6-6 with TRBJ2-1; 7 nucleotides align to TRBD2. Here the CDR3 reads CASSYPRGEGNEQFF. The CDR3 coding sequence is TGTGCCAGCAGTTACCCCCGGGGGGAGGGCAATGAGCAGTTCTTC.